One sample yielded the 3 T cell receptor beta chains listed below, sequenced in a study of glioma-infiltrating T cells after dendritic cell vaccination. Measured with immunoSEQ multiplex PCR; TCRdb has only the in-frame clones, and not every one. The sample includes 80,000 to 95,000 clones, under 90% of them seen just once. The sample consisted of blood, taken before dendritic cell vaccination. Every receptor here comes from a human donor with glioblastoma.

The gene calls are TRBV9 and TRBJ2-1, with 7 bases that match TRBD2. CDR1 is SGDLS, CDR2 YYNGEE, per germline. The CDR3 totals 15 residues. J was trimmed by 8 bases and V by 0 bases; bases with no gene match: 8. Here the CDR3 DNA reads TGTGCCAGCAGCGTAGATCACGGGAGGACGTATGAGCAGTTCTTC. This encodes CASSVDHGRTYEQFF.

This clone was picked up a small number of times. This chain joins TRBV5-1 and TRBJ1-1; D possibly corresponds to TRBD1 (5 bases). The germline V gene has CDR1 SGHRS and CDR2 YFSETQ. Trimming removed 3 bases from V and 3 bases from J, with 12 bases in between. The CDR3 is made up of 14 amino acids. This CDR3 is CASSYSGPDTEAFF. CDR3 nucleotides: TGCGCCAGCAGCTATTCAGGGCCGGACACTGAAGCTTTCTTT.

This chain uses TRBV7-6 with TRBJ1-2; D not resolved. The germline gives CDR1 SGHVS, CDR2 FNYEAQ. V gave up 1 base and J gave up 0 bases, with 12 bases separating them. This CDR3 is built from 16 residues. CDR3 in amino acids: CASSLGAPTTNYGYTF. CDR3 sequence (DNA): TGTGCCAGCAGCTTAGGGGCCCCGACAACTAACTATGGCTACACCTTC. The variable domain in full, with the rest retrieved from reference TRBV7-6 and TRBJ1-2, is GAGVSQSPRYKVTKRGQDVALRCDPISGHVSLYWYRQALGQGPEFLTYFNYEAQQDKSGLPNDRFSAERPEGSISTLTIQRTEQRDSAMYRCASSLGAPTTNYGYTFGSGTRLTVV.